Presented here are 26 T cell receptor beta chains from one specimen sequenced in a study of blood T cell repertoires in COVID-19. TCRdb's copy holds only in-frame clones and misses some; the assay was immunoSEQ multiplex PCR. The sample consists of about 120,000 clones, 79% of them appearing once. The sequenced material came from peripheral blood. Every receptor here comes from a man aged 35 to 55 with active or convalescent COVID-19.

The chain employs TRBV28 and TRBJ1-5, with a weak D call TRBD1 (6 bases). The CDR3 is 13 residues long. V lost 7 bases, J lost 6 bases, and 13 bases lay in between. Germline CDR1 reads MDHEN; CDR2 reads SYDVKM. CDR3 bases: TGTGCCAGCACCACAGGGATTGGTCAGCCCCAGCATTTT. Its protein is CASTTGIGQPQHF.

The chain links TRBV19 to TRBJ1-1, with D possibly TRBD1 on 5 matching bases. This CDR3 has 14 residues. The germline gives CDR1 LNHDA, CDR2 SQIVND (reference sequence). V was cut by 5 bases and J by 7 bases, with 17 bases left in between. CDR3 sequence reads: CASSPYSGIGEAFF. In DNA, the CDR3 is TGTGCCAGTAGTCCGTACTCAGGGATCGGTGAAGCTTTCTTT.

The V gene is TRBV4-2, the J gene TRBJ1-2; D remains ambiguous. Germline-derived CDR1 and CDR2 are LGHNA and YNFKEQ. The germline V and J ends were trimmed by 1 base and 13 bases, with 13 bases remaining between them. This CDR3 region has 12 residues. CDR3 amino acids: CASSQAVGGSTF. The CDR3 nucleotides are TGTGCCAGCAGCCAAGCAGTCGGCGGGAGCACCTTC.

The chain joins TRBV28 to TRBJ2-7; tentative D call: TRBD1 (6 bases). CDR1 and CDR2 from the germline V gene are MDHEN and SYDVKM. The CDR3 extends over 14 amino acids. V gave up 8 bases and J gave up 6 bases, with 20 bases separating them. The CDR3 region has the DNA TGTGCCAGCGGAACAGGGCTCTTTTTCGGCGAGCAGTACTTC. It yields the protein CASGTGLFFGEQYF. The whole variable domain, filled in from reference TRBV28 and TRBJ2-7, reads DVKVTQSSRYLVKRTGEKVFLECVQDMDHENMFWYRQDPGLGLRLIYFSYDVKMKEKGDIPEGYSVSREKKERFSLILESASTNQTSMYLCASGTGLFFGEQYFGPGTRLTVT.

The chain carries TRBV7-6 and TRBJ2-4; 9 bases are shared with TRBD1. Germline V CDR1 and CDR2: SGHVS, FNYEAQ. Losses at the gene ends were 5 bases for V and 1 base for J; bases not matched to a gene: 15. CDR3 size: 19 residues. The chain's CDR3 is CASSPRTGVGSVAKNIQYF. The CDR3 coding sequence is TGTGCCAGCAGCCCCAGGACAGGGGTGGGTTCTGTCGCCAAAAACATTCAGTACTTC.

The CDR3 reads CASNVIRSRTEAFF. The CDR3, as DNA: TGTGCCAGCAACGTCATCCGGAGTCGGACTGAAGCTTTCTTT. The gene calls are TRBV6-6 and TRBJ1-1, with D uncertain. The germline V and J ends were trimmed by 7 bases and 5 bases, with 17 bases remaining between them. The CDR3 contains 14 residues. Germline V gives CDR1 MNHNY, CDR2 SVGAGI (reference sequence).

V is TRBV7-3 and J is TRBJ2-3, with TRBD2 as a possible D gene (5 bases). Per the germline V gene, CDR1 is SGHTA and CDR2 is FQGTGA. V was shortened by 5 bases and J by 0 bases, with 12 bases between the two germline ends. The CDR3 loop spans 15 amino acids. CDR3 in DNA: TGTGCCAGCAGCCGCCTTGGAGGAAGCACAGATACGCAGTATTTT. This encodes CASSRLGGSTDTQYF.

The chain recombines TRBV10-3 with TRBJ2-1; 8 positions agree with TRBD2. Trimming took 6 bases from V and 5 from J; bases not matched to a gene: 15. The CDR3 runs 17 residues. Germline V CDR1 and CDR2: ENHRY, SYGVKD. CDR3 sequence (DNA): TGTGCCATCAGAATTTCTCCAGTTGGTAGCGGGGACAATGAGCAGTTCTTC. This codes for CAIRISPVGSGDNEQFF.

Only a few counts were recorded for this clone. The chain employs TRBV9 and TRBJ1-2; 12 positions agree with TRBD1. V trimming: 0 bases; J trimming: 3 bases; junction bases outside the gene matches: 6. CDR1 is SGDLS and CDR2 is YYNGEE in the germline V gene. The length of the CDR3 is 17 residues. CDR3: CASSVDRDRGLYYGYTF. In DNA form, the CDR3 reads TGTGCCAGCAGCGTAGACCGGGACAGGGGGCTTTACTATGGCTACACCTTC.

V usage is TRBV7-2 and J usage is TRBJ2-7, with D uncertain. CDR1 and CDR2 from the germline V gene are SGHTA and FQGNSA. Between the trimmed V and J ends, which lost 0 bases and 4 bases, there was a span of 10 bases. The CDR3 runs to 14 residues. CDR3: CASSLARLAYEQYF. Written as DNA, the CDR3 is TGTGCCAGCAGCTTAGCTCGTTTAGCTTACGAGCAGTACTTC.

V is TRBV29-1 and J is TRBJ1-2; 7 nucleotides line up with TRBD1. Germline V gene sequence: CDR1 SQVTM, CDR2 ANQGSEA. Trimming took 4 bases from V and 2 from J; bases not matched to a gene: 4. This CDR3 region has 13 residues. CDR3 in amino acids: CSVGDSANYGYTF. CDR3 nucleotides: TGCAGCGTTGGGGACAGCGCGAACTATGGCTACACCTTC.

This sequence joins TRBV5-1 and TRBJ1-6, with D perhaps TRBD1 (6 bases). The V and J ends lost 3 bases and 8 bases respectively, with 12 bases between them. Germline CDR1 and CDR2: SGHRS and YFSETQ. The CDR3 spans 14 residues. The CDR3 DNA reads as TGCGCCAGCAGCTCTGGGGGGGCAGATTCACCCCTCCACTTT. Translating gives CASSSGGADSPLHF.

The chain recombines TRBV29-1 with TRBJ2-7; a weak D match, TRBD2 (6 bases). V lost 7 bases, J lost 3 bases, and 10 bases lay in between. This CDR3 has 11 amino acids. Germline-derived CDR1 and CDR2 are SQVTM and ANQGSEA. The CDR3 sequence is CSATGDYEQYF. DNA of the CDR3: TGCAGCGCTACGGGGGACTACGAGCAGTACTTC.

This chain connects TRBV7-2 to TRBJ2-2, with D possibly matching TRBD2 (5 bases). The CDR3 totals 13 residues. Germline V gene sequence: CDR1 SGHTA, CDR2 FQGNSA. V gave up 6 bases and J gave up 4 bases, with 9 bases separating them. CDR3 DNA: TGTGCCAGCAGTTTACTAGGCACCGGGGAGCTGTTTTTT. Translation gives CASSLLGTGELFF.

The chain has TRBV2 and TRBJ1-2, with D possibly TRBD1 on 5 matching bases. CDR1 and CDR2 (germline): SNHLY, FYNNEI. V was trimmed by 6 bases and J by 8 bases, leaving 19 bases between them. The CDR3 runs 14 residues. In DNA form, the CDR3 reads TGTGCCAGCAGGGCCGGGAGCGGGCGGGACGGCTACACCTTC. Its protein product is CASRAGSGRDGYTF.

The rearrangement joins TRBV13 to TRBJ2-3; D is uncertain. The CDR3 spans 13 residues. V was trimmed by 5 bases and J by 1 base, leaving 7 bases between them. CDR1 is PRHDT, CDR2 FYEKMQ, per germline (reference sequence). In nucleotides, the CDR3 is TGTGCCAGCAGCCCCTTCGGCACAGATACGCAGTATTTT. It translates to CASSPFGTDTQYF.

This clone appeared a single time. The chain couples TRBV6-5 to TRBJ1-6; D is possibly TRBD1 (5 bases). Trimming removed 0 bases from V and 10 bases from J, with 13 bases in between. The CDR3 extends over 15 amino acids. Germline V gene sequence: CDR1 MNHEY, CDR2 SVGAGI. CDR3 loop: CASSYSFREVSPLHF. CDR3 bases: TGTGCCAGCAGTTACTCGTTCAGGGAAGTATCACCCCTCCACTTT.

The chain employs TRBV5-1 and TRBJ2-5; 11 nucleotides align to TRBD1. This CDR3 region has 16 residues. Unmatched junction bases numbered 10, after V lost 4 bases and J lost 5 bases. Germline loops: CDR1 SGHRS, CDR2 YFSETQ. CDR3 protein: CASSRGQGAQGETQYF. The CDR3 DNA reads TGCGCCAGCAGCCGTGGACAGGGGGCCCAGGGCGAGACCCAGTACTTC.

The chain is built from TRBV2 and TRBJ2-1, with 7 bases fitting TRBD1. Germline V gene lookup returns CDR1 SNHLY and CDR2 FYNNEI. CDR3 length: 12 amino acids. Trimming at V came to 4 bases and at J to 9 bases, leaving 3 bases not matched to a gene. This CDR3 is CASSGQGVEQFF. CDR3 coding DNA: TGTGCCAGCAGTGGACAGGGAGTTGAGCAGTTCTTC.

The CDR3 region has the DNA TGTGCCAGCAGTGACAGTCTCCAAGAGACCCAGTACTTC. The encoded protein is CASSDSLQETQYF. This chain connects TRBV25-1 to TRBJ2-5; no firm D call. Germline CDR1 and CDR2: MGHDK and SYGVNS. The CDR3 runs 13 residues. V gave up 3 bases and J gave up 1 base, with 6 bases separating them.

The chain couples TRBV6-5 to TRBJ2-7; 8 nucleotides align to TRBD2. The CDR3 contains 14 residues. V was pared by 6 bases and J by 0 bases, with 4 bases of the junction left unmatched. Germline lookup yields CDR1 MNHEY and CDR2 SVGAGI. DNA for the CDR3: TGTGCCAGCAGAAAGGCGGGAGGCTCCTACGAGCAGTACTTC. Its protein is CASRKAGGSYEQYF.

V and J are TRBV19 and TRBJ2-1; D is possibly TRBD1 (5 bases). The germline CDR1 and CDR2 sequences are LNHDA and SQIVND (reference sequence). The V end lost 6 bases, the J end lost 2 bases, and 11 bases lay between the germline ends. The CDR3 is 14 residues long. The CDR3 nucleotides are TGTGCCAGTAGAGCACAGGCGACCTACAATGAGCAGTTCTTC. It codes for CASRAQATYNEQFF.

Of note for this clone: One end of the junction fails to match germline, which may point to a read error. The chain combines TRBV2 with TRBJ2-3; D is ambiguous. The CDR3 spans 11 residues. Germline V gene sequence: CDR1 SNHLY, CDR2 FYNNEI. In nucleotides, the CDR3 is TGCGCCAGCAGTGAAACTAATACGCAGTATTTT. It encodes CASSETNTQYF.

The CDR3 DNA is TGTGCCAGCTCACGAATCCGGACAGGGAACACTGAAGCTTTCTTT. Encoded protein: CASSRIRTGNTEAFF. The chain carries TRBV18 and TRBJ1-1, with 7 bases aligning to TRBD1. Germline CDR1 and CDR2: KGHSH and LQKENI. Unmatched junction bases numbered 6, after V lost 4 bases and J lost 1 base. The CDR3 has 15 amino acids.

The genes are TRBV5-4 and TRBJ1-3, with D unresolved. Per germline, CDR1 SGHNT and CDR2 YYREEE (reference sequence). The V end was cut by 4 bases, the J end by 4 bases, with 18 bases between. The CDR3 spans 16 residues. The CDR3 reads CASSAQNPRGGNTIYF. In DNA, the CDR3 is TGTGCCAGCAGCGCTCAGAACCCGCGAGGCGGAAACACCATATATTTT.

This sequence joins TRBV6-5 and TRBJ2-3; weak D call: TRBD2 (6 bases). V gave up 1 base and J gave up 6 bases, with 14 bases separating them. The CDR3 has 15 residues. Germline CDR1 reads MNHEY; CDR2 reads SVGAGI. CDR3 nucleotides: TGTGCCAGCAGTTACTTTGGAGGGGTCAGGGATACGCAGTATTTT. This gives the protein CASSYFGGVRDTQYF.